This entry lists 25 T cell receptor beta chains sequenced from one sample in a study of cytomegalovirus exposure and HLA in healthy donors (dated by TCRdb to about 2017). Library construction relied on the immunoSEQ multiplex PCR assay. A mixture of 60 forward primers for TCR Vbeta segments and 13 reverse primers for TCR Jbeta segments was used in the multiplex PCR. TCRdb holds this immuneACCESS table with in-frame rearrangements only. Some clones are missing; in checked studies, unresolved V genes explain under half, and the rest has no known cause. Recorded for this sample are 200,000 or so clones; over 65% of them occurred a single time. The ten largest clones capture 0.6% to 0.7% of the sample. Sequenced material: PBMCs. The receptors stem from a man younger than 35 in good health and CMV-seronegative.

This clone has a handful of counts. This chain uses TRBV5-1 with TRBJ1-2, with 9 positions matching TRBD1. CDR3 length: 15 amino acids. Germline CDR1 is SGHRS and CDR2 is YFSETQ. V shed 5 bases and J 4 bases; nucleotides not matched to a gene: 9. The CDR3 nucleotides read TGCGCCAGCAGTTTACGGACAGGGGTCTTCTATGGCTACACCTTC. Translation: CASSLRTGVFYGYTF.

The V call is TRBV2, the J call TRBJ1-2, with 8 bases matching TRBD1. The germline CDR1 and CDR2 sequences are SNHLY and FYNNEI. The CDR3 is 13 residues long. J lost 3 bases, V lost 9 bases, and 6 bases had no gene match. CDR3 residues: CASTAQGDYGYTF. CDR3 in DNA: TGTGCCAGTACGGCACAGGGGGACTATGGCTACACCTTC.

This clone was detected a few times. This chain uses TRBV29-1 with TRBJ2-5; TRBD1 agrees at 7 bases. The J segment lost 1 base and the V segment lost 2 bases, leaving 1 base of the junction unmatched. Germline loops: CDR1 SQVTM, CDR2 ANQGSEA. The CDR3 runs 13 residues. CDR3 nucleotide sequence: TGCAGCGTTGAAAAGGGGGCCCAAGAGACCCAGTACTTC. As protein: CSVEKGAQETQYF.

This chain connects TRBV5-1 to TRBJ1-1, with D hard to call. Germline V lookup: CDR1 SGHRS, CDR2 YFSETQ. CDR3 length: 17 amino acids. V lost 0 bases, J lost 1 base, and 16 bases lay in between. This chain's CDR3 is CASSLGEIRRGNTEAFF. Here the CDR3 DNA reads TGCGCCAGCAGCTTGGGGGAAATTCGGCGGGGGAACACTGAAGCTTTCTTT.

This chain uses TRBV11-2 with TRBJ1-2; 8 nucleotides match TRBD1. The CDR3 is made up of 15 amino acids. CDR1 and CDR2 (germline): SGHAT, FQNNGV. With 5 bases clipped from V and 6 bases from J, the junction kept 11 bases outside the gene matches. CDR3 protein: CASSRTGGVRNGYTF. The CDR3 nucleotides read TGTGCCAGCAGCCGTACAGGGGGGGTTAGGAATGGCTACACCTTC.

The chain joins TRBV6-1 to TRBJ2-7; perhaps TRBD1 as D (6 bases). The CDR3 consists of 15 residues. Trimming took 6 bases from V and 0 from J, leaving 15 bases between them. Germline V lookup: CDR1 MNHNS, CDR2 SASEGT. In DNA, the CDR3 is TGTGCCAGCAGCGCTTACAGGGAATTCTCCTACGAGCAGTACTTC. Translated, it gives CASSAYREFSYEQYF.

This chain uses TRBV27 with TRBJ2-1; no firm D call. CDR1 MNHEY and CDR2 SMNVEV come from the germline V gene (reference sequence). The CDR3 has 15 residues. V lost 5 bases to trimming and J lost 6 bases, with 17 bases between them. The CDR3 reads CASSLQPQYSNEQFF. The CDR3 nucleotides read TGTGCCAGCAGTCTCCAACCCCAGTATTCCAATGAGCAGTTCTTC.

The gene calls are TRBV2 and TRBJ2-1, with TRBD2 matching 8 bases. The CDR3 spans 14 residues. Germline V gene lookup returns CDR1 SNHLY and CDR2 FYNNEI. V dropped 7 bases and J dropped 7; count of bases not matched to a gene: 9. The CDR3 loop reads CASNTGTSGNEQFF. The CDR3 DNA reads TGTGCCAGCAATACGGGGACTAGTGGGAATGAGCAGTTCTTC. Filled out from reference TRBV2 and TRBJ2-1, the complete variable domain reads EPEVTQTPSHQVTQMGQEVILRCVPISNHLYFYWYRQILGQKVEFLVSFYNNEISEKSEIFDDQFSVERPDGSNFTLKIRSTKLEDSAMYFCASNTGTSGNEQFFGPGTRLTVL.

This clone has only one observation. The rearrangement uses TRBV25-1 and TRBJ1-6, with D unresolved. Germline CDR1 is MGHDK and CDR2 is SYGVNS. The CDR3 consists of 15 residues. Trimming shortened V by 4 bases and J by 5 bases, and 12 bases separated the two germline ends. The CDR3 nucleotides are TGTGCCAGCAGTGGGGCGGGGAGTCATAATTCACCCCTCCACTTT. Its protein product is CASSGAGSHNSPLHF.

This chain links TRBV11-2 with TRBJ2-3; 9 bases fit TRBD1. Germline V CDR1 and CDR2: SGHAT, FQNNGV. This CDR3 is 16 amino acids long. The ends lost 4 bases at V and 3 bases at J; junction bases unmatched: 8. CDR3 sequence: CASSSHLTGGTDTQYF. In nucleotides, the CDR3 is TGTGCCAGCAGCTCGCATTTGACAGGGGGGACAGATACGCAGTATTTT.

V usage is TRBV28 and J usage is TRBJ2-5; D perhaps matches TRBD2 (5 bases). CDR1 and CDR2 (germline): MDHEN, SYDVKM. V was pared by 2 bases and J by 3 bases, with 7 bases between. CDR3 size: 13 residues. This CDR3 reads CASSLEGKETQYF. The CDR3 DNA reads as TGTGCCAGCAGTTTAGAGGGTAAAGAGACCCAGTACTTC.

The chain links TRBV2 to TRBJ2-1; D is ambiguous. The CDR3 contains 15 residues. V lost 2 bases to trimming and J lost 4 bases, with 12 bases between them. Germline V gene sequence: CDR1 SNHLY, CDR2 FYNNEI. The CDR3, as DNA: TGTGCCAGCAGTGAATACACGTATCAGTACAATGAGCAGTTCTTC. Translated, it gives CASSEYTYQYNEQFF.

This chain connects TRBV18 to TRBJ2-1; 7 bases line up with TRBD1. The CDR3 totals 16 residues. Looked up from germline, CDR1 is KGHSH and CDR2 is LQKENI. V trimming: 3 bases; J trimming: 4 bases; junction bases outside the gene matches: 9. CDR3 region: CASSPRKGQRYNEQFF. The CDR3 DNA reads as TGTGCCAGCTCACCGCGGAAGGGACAGCGGTACAATGAGCAGTTCTTC.

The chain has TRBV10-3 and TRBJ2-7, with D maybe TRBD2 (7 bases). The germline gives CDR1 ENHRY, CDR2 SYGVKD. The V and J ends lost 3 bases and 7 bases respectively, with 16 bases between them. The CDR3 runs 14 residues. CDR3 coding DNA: TGTGCCATCAGTGATGGCGGGAGCAGGGGTGAGCAGTACTTC. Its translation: CAISDGGSRGEQYF.

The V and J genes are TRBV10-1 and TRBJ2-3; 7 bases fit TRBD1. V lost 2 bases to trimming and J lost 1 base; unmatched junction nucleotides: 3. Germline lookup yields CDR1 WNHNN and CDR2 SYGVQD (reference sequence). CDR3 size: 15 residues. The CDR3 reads CASSEEGAGTDTQYF. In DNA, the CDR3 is TGCGCCAGCAGTGAGGAGGGGGCAGGCACAGATACGCAGTATTTT.

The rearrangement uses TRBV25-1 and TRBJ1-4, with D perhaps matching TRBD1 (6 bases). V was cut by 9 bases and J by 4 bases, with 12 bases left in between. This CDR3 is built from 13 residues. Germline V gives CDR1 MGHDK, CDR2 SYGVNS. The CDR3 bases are TGTGCCAGTTGCCGGGACAATAATGAAAAACTGTTTTTT. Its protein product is CASCRDNNEKLFF.

The chain's CDR3 is CATSPRALAKNIQYF. The CDR3 DNA follows: TGTGCCACGTCTCCGCGGGCACTAGCCAAAAACATTCAGTACTTC. This chain joins TRBV19 and TRBJ2-4, with a tentative D call TRBD2 (5 bases). The CDR3 is 15 residues long. Germline CDR1 reads LNHDA; CDR2 reads SQIVND (reference sequence). Trimming removed 10 bases from V and 0 bases from J, with 16 bases in between.

CDR3 loop: CASSLSWQGAYEQYF. CDR3 in DNA: TGTGCCAGCAGTTTATCGTGGCAGGGGGCCTACGAGCAGTACTTC. The chain couples TRBV27 to TRBJ2-7; 7 nucleotides agree with TRBD1. The CDR3 contains 15 residues. The germline CDR1 and CDR2 sequences are MNHEY and SMNVEV (reference sequence). J gave up 2 bases and V 0 bases, and 4 bases lay outside the gene matches.

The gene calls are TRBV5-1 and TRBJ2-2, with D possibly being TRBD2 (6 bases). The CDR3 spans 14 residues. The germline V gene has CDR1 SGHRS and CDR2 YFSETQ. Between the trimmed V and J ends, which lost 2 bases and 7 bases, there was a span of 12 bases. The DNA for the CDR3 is TGCGCCAGCAGCTTTCGAGGGCGGGGCGGGGAGCTGTTTTTT. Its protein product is CASSFRGRGGELFF.

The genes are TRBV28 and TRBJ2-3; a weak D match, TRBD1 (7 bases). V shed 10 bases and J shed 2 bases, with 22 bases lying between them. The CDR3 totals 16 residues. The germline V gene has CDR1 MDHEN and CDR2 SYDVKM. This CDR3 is CATKEGAAGTTDTQYF. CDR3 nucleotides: TGTGCCACCAAGGAGGGGGCCGCAGGCACCACAGATACGCAGTATTTT.

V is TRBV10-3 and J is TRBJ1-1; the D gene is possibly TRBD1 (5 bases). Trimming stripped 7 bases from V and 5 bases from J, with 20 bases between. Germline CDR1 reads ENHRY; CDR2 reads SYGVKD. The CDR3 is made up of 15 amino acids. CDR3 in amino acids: CAITSVSGRDTEAFF. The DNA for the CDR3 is TGTGCCATCACCTCCGTGTCGGGCAGGGATACTGAAGCTTTCTTT.

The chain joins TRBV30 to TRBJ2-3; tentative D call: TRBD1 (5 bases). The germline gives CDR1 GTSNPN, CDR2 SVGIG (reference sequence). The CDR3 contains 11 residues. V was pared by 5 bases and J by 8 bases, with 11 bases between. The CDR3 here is CAWGRGFTQYF. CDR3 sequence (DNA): TGTGCCTGGGGTAGGGGATTTACGCAGTATTTT.

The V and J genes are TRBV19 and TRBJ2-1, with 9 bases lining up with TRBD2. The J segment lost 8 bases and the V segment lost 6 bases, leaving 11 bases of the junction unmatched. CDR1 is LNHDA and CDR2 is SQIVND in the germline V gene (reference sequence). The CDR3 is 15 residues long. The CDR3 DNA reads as TGTGCCAGTAGAAGGGCGGGAGGGGGGGTCCATGAGCAGTTCTTC. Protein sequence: CASRRAGGGVHEQFF.

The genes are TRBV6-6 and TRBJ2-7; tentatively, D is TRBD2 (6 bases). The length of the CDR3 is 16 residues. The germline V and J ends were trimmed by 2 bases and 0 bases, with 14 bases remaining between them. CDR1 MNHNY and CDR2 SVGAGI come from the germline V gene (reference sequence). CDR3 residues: CASSYGSSVSSYEQYF. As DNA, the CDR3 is TGTGCCAGCAGTTACGGGTCTAGCGTAAGCTCCTACGAGCAGTACTTC.

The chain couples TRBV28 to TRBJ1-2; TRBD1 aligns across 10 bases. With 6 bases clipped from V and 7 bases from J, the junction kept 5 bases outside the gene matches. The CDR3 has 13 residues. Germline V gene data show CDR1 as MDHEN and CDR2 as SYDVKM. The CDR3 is CASSDDRGRGYTF. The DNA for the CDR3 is TGTGCCAGCAGCGACGACAGGGGGCGTGGCTACACCTTC.